The 13 T cell receptor beta chains reported below all come from one sample, sequenced in a study of T cells after yellow fever vaccination. TCRdb reanalysed the 5' RACE reads using MiXCR and keeps one entry per CDR3 protein. Of 400,000 or so distinct CDR3 sequences in the sample, roughly 6.2% were seen once. This material consisted of PBMCs, taken 5 days after the yellow fever booster vaccination. All receptors derive from a man in his thirties or forties who received the YFV17D yellow fever vaccine.

The V and J genes are TRBV10-3 and TRBJ1-6; TRBD1 matches at 7 bases. The germline CDR1 and CDR2 sequences are ENHRY and SYGVKD. The CDR3 sequence is 17 residues long. The J segment lost 0 bases and the V segment lost 8 bases, leaving 10 bases of the junction unmatched. The CDR3 coding sequence is TGTGCCATCCGGGCGGCCGGGGACAGCTCCTATAATTCACCCCTCCACTTT. Translating gives CAIRAAGDSSYNSPLHF.

This clonotype was counted a few times. This rearrangement joins TRBV12-3 or TRBV12-4 to TRBJ1-2, with TRBD1 as a possible D gene (5 bases). CDR3 size: 13 residues. With 5 bases removed from V and 8 bases from J, the gap between germline ends came to 15 bases. The CDR3 DNA reads as TGTGCCAGCAGTCTTGACAGCCTGGGAGGCTACACCTTC. Translated: CASSLDSLGGYTF.

J is TRBJ2-5 and V is TRBV20-1; 11 nucleotides align to TRBD2. Germline CDR1 and CDR2: DFQATT and SNEGSKA (reference sequence). CDR3 size: 13 residues. CDR3 sequence: CNTGTSGRETQYF. The CDR3 coding sequence is TGCAACACCGGGACTAGCGGCAGAGAGACCCAGTACTTC.

Many counts were recorded for this clonotype. The V and J genes are TRBV3-1 and TRBJ2-2; D is perhaps TRBD2 (7 bases). This CDR3 has 16 amino acids. The germline V gene has CDR1 LGHDT and CDR2 YNNKEL (reference sequence). Trimming pared 5 bases from V and 4 bases from J, leaving 17 bases between. The CDR3 DNA sequence: TGTGCCAGCAGCTACCAGAACGGGGGGCCCACCGGGGAGCTGTTTTTT. Translating it yields CASSYQNGGPTGELFF.

The chain carries TRBV6-4 and TRBJ2-1; a weak D match, TRBD1 (5 bases). Germline V lookup: CDR1 MRHNA, CDR2 SNTAGT. Trimming took 1 base from V and 0 from J, leaving 10 bases between them. The CDR3 has 16 residues. This CDR3 reads CASSDFHRSSYNEQFF. For the CDR3, the DNA is TGTGCCAGCAGTGACTTCCACAGGAGCTCCTACAATGAGCAGTTCTTC.

This clonotype was counted at least ten times. This chain joins TRBV12-3 or TRBV12-4 and TRBJ2-7; 12 bases fit TRBD2. The junction had 1 base not matched to a gene; V was cut back by 5 bases and J by 2 bases. This CDR3 is built from 14 residues. This CDR3 is CASSRLAGAYEQYF. CDR3 DNA sequence: TGTGCCAGCAGTCGACTAGCGGGAGCCTACGAGCAGTACTTC.

This clonotype was observed a few times. The chain links TRBV20-1 to TRBJ2-7, with TRBD2 matching over 10 bases. Germline V CDR1 and CDR2: DFQATT, SNEGSKA (reference sequence). Trimming took 7 bases from V and 4 from J; bases not matched to a gene: 7. There are 13 residues in the CDR3. The CDR3 region has the DNA TGCAGTGTTCGGGGTAGCGGGAGGTACGAGCAGTACTTC. Protein product: CSVRGSGRYEQYF.

The sample holds a few counts of this clonotype. The chain combines TRBV3-1 with TRBJ2-1; 7 bases map to TRBD2. CDR1 and CDR2 (germline): LGHDT, YNNKEL (reference sequence). V was pared by 6 bases and J by 1 base, with 12 bases of the junction left unmatched. There are 17 residues in the CDR3. CDR3 protein: CASRGDSGSLSYNEQFF. DNA for the CDR3: TGTGCCAGCAGGGGGGATAGCGGGTCACTATCCTACAATGAGCAGTTCTTC.

DNA for the CDR3: TGTGCCATCAGTGAGTCGACAGGACCGAGGAGCCAGTACTTC. As protein: CAISESTGPRSQYF. The chain uses TRBV10-3 and TRBJ2-5, with D maybe TRBD1 (6 bases). CDR3 length: 14 amino acids. Germline V CDR1 and CDR2: ENHRY, SYGVKD. The germline V and J ends were trimmed by 0 bases and 10 bases, with 15 bases remaining between them.

This clonotype was seen many times. V gene TRBV7-2 combines with J gene TRBJ2-3; unclear D gene. Germline CDR1 reads SGHTA; CDR2 reads FQGNSA. The CDR3 consists of 13 residues. V lost 3 bases and J lost 4, with 8 bases in between. DNA for the CDR3: TGTGCCAGCAGCTTTGGGCTAGCAGATACGCAGTATTTT. Translated: CASSFGLADTQYF. The variable domain in full, with the rest retrieved from reference TRBV7-2 and TRBJ2-3, is GAGVSQSPSNKVTEKGKDVELRCDPISGHTALYWYRQSLGQGLEFLIYFQGNSAPDKSGLPSDRFSAERTGGSVSTLTIQRTQQEDSAVYLCASSFGLADTQYFGPGTRLTVL.

The chain employs TRBV5-4 and TRBJ2-3; 11 bases map to TRBD2. Trimming removed 4 bases from V and 2 bases from J; junction bases left unmatched: 6. In germline, CDR1 is SGHNT, CDR2 YYREEE (reference sequence). The CDR3 is 16 residues long. The CDR3 nucleotides read TGTGCCAGCAGCGGCGTAGCGGGAGGGACCACAGATACGCAGTATTTT. It encodes CASSGVAGGTTDTQYF.

Note on this clonotype: An end of the junction differs from the germline gene, which may be a read error. CDR3 sequence (DNA): TGCTGTGCTAGTTTTCCGCAGGAAAAGGGTACCTACGAGCAGTACTTC. It encodes CCASFPQEKGTYEQYF. The chain employs TRBV20-1 and TRBJ2-7; D gene ambiguous. Looked up from germline, CDR1 is DFQATT and CDR2 is SNEGSKA (reference sequence). The CDR3 length is 16 residues.

This clonotype was picked up a small number of times. The CDR3 loop is CASSSGVNSPLHF. The CDR3 nucleotides are TGCGCCAGCAGCTCCGGGGTAAATTCACCCCTCCACTTT. V usage is TRBV5-1 and J usage is TRBJ1-6; the D is unclear. Between the trimmed V and J ends, which lost 3 bases and 7 bases, there was a span of 8 bases. CDR1 SGHRS and CDR2 YFSETQ come from the germline V gene. This CDR3 has 13 residues.